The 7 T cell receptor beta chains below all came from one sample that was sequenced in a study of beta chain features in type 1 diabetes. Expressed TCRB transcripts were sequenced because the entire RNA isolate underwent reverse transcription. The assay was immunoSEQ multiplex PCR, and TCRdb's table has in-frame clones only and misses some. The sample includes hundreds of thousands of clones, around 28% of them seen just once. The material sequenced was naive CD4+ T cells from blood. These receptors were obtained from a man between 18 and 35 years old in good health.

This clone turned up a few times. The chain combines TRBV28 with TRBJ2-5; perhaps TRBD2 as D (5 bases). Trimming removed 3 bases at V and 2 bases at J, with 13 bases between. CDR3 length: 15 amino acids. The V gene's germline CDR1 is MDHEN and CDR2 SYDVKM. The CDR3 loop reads CASSFSPGIQETQYF. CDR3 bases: TGTGCCAGCAGTTTCAGTCCCGGGATTCAAGAGACCCAGTACTTC.

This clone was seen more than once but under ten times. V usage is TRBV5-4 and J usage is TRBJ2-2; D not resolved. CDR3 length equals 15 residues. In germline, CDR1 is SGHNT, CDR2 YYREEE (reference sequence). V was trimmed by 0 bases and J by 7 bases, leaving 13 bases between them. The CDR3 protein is CASSLGQLNGGELFF. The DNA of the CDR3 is TGTGCCAGCAGCTTGGGCCAGCTGAATGGCGGGGAGCTGTTTTTT. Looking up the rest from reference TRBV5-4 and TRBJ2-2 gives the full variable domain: ETGVTQSPTHLIKTRGQQVTLRCSSQSGHNTVSWYQQALGQGPQFIFQYYREEENGRGNFPPRFSGLQFPNYSSELNVNALELDDSALYLCASSLGQLNGGELFFGEGSRLTVL.

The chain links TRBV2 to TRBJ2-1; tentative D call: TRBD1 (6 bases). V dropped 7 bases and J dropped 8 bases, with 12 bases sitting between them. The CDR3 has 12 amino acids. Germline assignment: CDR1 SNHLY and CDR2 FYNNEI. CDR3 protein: CASTRQVDEQFF. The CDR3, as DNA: TGTGCCAGCACCCGACAGGTGGATGAGCAGTTCTTC.

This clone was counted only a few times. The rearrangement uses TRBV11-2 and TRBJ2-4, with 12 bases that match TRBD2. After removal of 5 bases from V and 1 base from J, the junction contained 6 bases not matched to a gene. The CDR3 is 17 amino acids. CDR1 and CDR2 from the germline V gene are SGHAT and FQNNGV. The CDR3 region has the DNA TGTGCCAGCAGCGCCCACACTAGCGGGAGGGCCAAAAACATTCAGTACTTC. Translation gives CASSAHTSGRAKNIQYF. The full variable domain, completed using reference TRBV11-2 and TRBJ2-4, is EAGVAQSPRYKIIEKRQSVAFWCNPISGHATLYWYQQILGQGPKLLIQFQNNGVVDDSQLPKDRFSAERLKGVDSTLKIQPAKLEDSAVYLCASSAHTSGRAKNIQYFGAGTRLSVL.

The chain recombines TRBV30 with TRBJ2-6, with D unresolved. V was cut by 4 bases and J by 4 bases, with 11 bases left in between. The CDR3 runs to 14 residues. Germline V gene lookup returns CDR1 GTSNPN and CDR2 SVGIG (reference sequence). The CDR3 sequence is CAWITVTGANVLTF. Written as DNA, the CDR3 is TGTGCCTGGATCACAGTGACGGGGGCCAACGTCCTGACTTTC.

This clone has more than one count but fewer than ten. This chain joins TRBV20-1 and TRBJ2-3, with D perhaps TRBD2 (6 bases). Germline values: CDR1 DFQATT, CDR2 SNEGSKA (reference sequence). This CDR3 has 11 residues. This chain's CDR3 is CSLGLADTQYF. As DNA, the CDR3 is TGCAGCCTGGGACTGGCGGATACGCAGTATTTT.

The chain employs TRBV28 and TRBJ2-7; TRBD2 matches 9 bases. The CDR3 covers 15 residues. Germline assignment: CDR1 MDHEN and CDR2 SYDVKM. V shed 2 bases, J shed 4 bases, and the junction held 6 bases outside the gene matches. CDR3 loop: CASSLGAGGRYEQYF. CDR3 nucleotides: TGTGCCAGCAGTTTAGGAGCGGGAGGAAGGTACGAGCAGTACTTC.